The clone carrying this T cell receptor beta chain was counted many times. TCRdb analysed the 5' RACE reads with MiXCR anew, one entry per CDR3 protein. The table records fewer than 30,000 distinct CDR3 sequences, roughly 6.3% of them present only once. Per germline, CDR1 SGHRS and CDR2 YFSETQ. The CDR3 totals 17 residues. V dropped 2 bases and J dropped 5; count of bases not matched to a gene: 11. The entry originates in a study of neurological immune-mediated disorders. This clonotype was obtained from a woman aged 40 to 49 in good health. The chain combines TRBV5-1 with TRBJ2-5; 11 nucleotides agree with TRBD1. Material: PBMCs. The chain's CDR3 is CASSFFSGQGAGETQYF. The CDR3 DNA reads as TGCGCCAGCAGCTTTTTCTCAGGACAGGGGGCAGGGGAGACCCAGTACTTC.